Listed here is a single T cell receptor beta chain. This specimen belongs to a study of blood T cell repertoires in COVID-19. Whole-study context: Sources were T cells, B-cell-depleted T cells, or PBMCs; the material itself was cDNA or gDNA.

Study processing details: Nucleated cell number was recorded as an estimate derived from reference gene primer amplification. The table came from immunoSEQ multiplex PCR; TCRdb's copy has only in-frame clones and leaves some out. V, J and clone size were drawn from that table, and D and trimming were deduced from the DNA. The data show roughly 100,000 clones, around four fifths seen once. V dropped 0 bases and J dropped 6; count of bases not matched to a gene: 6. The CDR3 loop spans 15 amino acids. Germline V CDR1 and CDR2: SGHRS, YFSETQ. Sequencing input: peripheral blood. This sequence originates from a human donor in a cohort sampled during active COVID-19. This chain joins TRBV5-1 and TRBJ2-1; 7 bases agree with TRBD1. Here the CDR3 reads CASSLGGQRINEQFF. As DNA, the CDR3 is TGCGCCAGCAGCTTGGGGGGACAGAGGATCAATGAGCAGTTCTTC.